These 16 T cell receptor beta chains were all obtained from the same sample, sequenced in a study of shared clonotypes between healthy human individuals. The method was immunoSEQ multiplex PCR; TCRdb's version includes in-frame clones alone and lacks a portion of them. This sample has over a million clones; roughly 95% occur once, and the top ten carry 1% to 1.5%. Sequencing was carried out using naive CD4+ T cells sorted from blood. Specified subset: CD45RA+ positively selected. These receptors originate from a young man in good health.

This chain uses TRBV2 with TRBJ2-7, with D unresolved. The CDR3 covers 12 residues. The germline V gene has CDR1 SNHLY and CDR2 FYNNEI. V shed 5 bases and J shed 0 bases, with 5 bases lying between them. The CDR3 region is CASSPISYEQYF. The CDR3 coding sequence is TGTGCCAGCAGTCCCATCTCCTACGAGCAGTACTTC.

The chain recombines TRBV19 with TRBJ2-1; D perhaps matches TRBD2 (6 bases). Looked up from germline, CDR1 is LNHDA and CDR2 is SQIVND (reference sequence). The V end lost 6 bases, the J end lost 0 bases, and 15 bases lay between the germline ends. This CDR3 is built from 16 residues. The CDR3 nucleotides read TGTGCCAGTAGCCTACGCGGGAAGAGCTCCTACAATGAGCAGTTCTTC. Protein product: CASSLRGKSSYNEQFF.

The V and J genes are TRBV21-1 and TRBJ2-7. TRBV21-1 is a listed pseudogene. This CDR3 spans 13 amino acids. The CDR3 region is CARKRDASYEQYF. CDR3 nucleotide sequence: TGTGCCAGGAAAAGGGACGCCTCCTACGAGCAGTACTTC.

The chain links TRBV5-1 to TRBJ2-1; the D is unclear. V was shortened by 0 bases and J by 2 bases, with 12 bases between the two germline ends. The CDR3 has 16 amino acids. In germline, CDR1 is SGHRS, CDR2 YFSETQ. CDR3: CASSLGPRSPYNEQFF. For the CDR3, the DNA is TGCGCCAGCAGCTTGGGGCCTCGGAGCCCCTACAATGAGCAGTTCTTC.

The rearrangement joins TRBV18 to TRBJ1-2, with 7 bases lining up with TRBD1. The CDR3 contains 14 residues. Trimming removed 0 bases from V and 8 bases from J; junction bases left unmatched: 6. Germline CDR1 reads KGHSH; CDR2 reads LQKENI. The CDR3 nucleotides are TGTGCCAGCTCACCACCGACAGGGCTGGCAGGCTACACCTTC. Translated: CASSPPTGLAGYTF.

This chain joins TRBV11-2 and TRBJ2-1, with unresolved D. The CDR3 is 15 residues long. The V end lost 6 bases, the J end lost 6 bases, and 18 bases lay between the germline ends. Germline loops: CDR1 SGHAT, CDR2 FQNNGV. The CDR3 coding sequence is TGTGCCAGCAGTCATAGCCCCACTCTTGGCAATGAGCAGTTCTTC. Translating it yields CASSHSPTLGNEQFF.

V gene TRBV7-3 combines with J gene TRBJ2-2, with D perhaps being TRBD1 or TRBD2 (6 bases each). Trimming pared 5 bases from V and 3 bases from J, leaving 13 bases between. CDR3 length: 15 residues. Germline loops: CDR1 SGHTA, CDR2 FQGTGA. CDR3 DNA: TGTGCCAGCAGCCAAGGGGGGTCCCACACCGGGGAGCTGTTTTTT. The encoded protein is CASSQGGSHTGELFF.

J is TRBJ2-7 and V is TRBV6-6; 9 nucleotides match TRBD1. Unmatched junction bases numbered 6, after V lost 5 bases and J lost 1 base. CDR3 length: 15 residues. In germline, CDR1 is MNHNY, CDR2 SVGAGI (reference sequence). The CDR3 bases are TGTGCCAGCAGTCCCCCCGGGACAGGGTCCTACGAGCAGTACTTC. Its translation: CASSPPGTGSYEQYF.

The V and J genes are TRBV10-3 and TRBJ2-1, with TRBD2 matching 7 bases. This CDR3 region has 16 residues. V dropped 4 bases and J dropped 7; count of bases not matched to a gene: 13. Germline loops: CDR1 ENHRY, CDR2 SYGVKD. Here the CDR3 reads CAISAWREPDRNEQFF. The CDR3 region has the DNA TGTGCCATCAGTGCTTGGCGGGAGCCGGATAGGAATGAGCAGTTCTTC.

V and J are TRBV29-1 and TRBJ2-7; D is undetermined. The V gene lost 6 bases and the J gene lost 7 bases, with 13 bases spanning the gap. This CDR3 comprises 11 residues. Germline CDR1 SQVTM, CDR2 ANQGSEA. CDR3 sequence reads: CSVGGLLEQYF. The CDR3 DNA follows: TGCAGCGTCGGCGGCCTCTTGGAGCAGTACTTC.

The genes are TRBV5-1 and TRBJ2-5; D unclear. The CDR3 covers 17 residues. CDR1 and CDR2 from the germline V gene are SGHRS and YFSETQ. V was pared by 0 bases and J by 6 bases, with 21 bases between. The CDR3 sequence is CASSLGVESTSAKTQYF. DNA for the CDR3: TGCGCCAGCAGCTTGGGGGTTGAGTCGACGTCGGCCAAGACCCAGTACTTC. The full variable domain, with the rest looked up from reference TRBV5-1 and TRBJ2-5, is KAGVTQTPRYLIKTRGQQVTLSCSPISGHRSVSWYQQTPGQGLQFLFEYFSETQRNKGNFPGRFSGRQFSNSRSEMNVSTLELGDSALYLCASSLGVESTSAKTQYFGPGTRLLVL.

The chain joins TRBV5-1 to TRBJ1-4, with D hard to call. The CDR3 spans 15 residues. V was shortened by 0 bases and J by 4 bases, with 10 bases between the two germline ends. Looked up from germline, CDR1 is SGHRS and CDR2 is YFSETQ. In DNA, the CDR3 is TGCGCCAGCAGCTTGGAGGCGGGTTATAATGAAAAACTGTTTTTT. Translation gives CASSLEAGYNEKLFF. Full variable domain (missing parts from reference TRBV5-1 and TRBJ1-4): KAGVTQTPRYLIKTRGQQVTLSCSPISGHRSVSWYQQTPGQGLQFLFEYFSETQRNKGNFPGRFSGRQFSNSRSEMNVSTLELGDSALYLCASSLEAGYNEKLFFGSGTQLSVL.

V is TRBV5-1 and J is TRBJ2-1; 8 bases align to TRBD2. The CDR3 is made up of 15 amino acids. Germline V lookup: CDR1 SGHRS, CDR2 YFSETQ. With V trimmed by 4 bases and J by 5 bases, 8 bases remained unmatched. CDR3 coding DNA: TGCGCCAGCAGCGCGGGGGGAGGGCCAGACAATGAGCAGTTCTTC. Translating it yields CASSAGGGPDNEQFF.

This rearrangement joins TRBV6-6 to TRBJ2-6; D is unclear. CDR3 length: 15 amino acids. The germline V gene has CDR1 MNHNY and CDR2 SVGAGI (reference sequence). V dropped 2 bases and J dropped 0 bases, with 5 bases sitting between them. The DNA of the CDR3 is TGTGCCAGCAGTTACGGGCGCTCTGGGGCCAACGTCCTGACTTTC. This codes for CASSYGRSGANVLTF.

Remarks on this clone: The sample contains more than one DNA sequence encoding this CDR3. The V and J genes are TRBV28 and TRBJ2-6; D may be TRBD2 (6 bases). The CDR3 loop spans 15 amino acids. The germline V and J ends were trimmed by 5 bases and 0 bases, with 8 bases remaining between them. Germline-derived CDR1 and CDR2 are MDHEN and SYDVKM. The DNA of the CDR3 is TGTGCCAGCAGTCCCGGGGGCTCTGGGGCCAACGTCCTGACTTTC. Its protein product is CASSPGGSGANVLTF.

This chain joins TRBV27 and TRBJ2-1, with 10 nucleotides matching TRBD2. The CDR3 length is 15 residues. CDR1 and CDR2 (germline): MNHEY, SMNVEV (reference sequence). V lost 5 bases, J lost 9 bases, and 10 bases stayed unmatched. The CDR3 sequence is CASSPGLAPLSEQFF. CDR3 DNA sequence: TGTGCCAGCAGTCCGGGACTAGCGCCTTTGTCTGAGCAGTTCTTC.